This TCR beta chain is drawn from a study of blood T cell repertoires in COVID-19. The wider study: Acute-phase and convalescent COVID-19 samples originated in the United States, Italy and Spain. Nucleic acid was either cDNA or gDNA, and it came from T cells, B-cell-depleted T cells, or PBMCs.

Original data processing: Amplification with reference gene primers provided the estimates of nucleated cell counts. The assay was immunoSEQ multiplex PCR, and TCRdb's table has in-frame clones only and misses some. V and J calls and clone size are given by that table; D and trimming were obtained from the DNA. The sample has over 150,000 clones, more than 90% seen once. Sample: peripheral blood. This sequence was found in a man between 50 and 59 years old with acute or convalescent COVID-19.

The CDR3: CASSVAGTGELFF. CDR3 bases: TGTGCCAGCAGCGTAGCGGGGACCGGGGAGCTGTTTTTT. The V gene is TRBV9, the J gene TRBJ2-2; possible D gene TRBD2, 5 bases. The CDR3 is made up of 13 amino acids. Germline CDR1 and CDR2: SGDLS and YYNGEE. Trimming shortened V by 0 bases and J by 5 bases, and 5 bases separated the two germline ends.